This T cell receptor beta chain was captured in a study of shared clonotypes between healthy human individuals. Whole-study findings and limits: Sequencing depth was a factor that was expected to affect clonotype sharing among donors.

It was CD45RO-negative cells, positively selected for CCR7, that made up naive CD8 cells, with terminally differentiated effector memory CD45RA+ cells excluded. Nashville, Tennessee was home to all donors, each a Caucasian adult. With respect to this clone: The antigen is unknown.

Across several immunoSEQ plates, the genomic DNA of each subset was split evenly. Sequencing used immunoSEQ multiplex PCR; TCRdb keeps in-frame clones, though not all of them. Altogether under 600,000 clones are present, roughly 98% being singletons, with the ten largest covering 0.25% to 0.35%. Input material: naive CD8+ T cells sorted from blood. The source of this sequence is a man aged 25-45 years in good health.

CDR3 in DNA: TGTGCCAGCAGTTTTGGGTACACCGGGGAGCTGTTTTTT. Its protein is CASSFGYTGELFF. The chain has TRBV27 and TRBJ2-2, with unresolved D. Trimming cost V 3 bases and J 3 bases, with 5 bases left between them. Germline values: CDR1 MNHEY, CDR2 SMNVEV (reference sequence). The CDR3 has 13 residues.